A single sample gave rise to the 13 T cell receptor beta chains below, sequenced in a study of T cells in women clearing cervical HPV infection. Sequencing used immunoSEQ multiplex PCR; TCRdb keeps in-frame clones, though not all of them. This repertoire includes more than 11,000 clones. The sequenced material came from blood buffy coat. The source of these receptors is a woman between 18 and 70 years old with a cervical HPV16 infection that either progressed to CIN3+ or cleared (not recorded which).

Comment on this clone: The read gets to within 3 residues of the CDR3 end, and the germline J gene fills in the rest. The chain couples TRBV7-2 to TRBJ1-1; TRBD1 might be the D (6 bases). Deletions cut 5 bases from V and 5 bases from J, with 15 bases between. In germline, CDR1 is SGHTA, CDR2 FQGNSA. The CDR3 contains 14 residues. The CDR3 reads CASSPYRVGTEAFF. CDR3 DNA, as far as it was read: TGTGCCAGCAGCCCGTACAGGGTTGGGACTGAA.

A remark on this clone: Read data end 3 residues before the CDR3 end; the end is taken from the germline J gene. This sequence joins TRBV7-3 and TRBJ1-2, with D maybe TRBD1 (6 bases). This CDR3 spans 14 amino acids. CDR1 and CDR2 from the germline V gene are SGHTA and FQGTGA. The CDR3 DNA, read in part, is TGTGCCAGCAGCTTAATGGGGGGGCTCTACGAC. Translated, it gives CASSLMGGLYD. The whole CDR3 sequence is CASSLMGGLYDYTF.

Details on this clone: The germline gene is not matched at one end of the junction; a read error may be the cause. The read ends 3 residues before the CDR3 terminus; that terminus is restored from the germline J gene. Within the sample, other DNA sequences also encode this same CDR3. This chain joins TRBV5-6 and TRBJ1-3; weak D call: TRBD1 (6 bases). The germline V gene encodes CDR1 SGHDT and CDR2 YYEEEE. The CDR3 extends over 15 amino acids. CDR3 bases read: TGTGCCAGCAGCTTACAGGGAGGCTATGGAAACACT. Amino acid sequence: CASSLQGGYGNT. The CDR3 reads in full as CASSLQGGYGNTIYF.

In regard to this clone: The CDR3 end lies 3 residues beyond the end of the read and is filled in from the germline J gene. This sequence joins TRBV19 and TRBJ2-3, with TRBD2 matching 10 bases. The CDR3 is 15 residues long. Germline V gives CDR1 LNHDA, CDR2 SQIVND (reference sequence). This chain's CDR3 is CASSSSGGYQETQYF. CDR3 bases read: TGTGCCAGTTCCTCTAGCGGGGGATACCAAGAGACG.

The CDR3 here is CASSEVSGSTDTYTF. The sequenced part of the CDR3 DNA is TGCGCCAGCAGCGAGGTTAGCGGGAGCACAGATACC. The genes are TRBV5-1 and TRBJ1-2; D is undetermined. The sequence runs out 3 residues before the end of the CDR3; the remainder is reconstructed from the germline J gene. Germline V gene sequence: CDR1 SGHRS, CDR2 YFSETQ. The length of the CDR3 is 15 residues.

Comment on this clone: The junction departs from the called germline gene at one end, perhaps through a read error. Coverage ceases 3 residues before the CDR3 finishes, and the germline J gene fills in the end. Other DNA sequences from this sample encode an identical CDR3 as well. This chain connects TRBV19 to TRBJ1-3; D unclear. Looked up from germline, CDR1 is LNHDA and CDR2 is SQIVND (reference sequence). CDR3 length: 14 amino acids. CDR3 DNA (partial): TGTGCCAGTAAACCAGGAAACTCTGGAAACACA. Protein sequence: CASKPGNSGNT. The whole CDR3 protein reads CASKPGNSGNTIYF.

On this clone: The sequenced fragment ends 3 residues before the CDR3 boundary, so the rest is inferred from the germline J gene. The gene calls are TRBV30 and TRBJ2-3, with a possible D match to TRBD1 (6 bases). CDR1 and CDR2 (germline): GTSNPN, SVGIG (reference sequence). This CDR3 has 14 amino acids. The CDR3 bases that were read are TGTGCCTGGACCAACAGGGCCTCCAATCAGCCG. Translated: CAWTNRASNQP. The complete CDR3 reads CAWTNRASNQPQYF.

Turning to this clone: The read is 3 residues too short to cover the CDR3 end, so that end is filled in from the germline J gene. This rearrangement joins TRBV11-2 to TRBJ2-2, with 10 positions matching TRBD1. From germline, CDR1 is SGHAT and CDR2 FQNNGV. CDR3 size: 15 residues. V was pared by 5 bases and J by 4 bases, with 4 bases of the junction left unmatched. Incomplete CDR3 DNA: TGTGCCAGCAGCCCCGGGACAGGGGTCACCGGGGAG. It encodes CASSPGTGVTGE. In full, the CDR3 reads CASSPGTGVTGELFF.

Note on this clone: The CDR3 end is not reached by the read, which stops 3 residues before it; the germline J gene fills it in. V usage is TRBV11-3 and J usage is TRBJ2-2; TRBD1 is a possible D gene (6 bases). Germline assignment: CDR1 SGHNT and CDR2 YENEEA. The CDR3 is 14 residues long. CDR3 sequence: CASSTDSGANVLFF. The part of the CDR3 DNA that was read is TGTGCCAGCAGTACGGACAGTGGGGCCAACGTG.

Comment on this clone: Coverage ceases 3 residues before the CDR3 finishes, and the germline J gene fills in the end. The J gene is TRBJ2-7, the V gene TRBV7-6; a weak D match, TRBD1 (6 bases). Germline V gene lookup returns CDR1 SGHVS and CDR2 FNYEAQ. CDR3 length equals 14 residues. V lost 1 base and J lost 5, with 12 bases in between. CDR3 bases read: TGTGCCAGCAGCTTAGACAGGGCTCAGGACGAG. This encodes CASSLDRAQDE. The CDR3 reads in full as CASSLDRAQDEQYF.

On this clone: The read ends 3 residues before the CDR3 terminus; that terminus is restored from the germline J gene. This sequence joins TRBV7-9 and TRBJ1-2; the D gene is possibly TRBD1 (5 bases). The CDR3 is 14 amino acids. CDR1 is SEHNR and CDR2 is FQNEAQ in the germline V gene (reference sequence). CDR3 protein: CASSTYVPQGDYTF. Partial CDR3 DNA: TGTGCCAGCAGCACCTATGTACCGCAGGGCGAC.

In the case of this clone: The CDR3 end is not reached by the read, which stops 3 residues before it; the germline J gene fills it in. This chain joins TRBV14 and TRBJ2-5; the D gene is possibly TRBD2 (5 bases). The V end was cut by 1 base, the J end by 4 bases, with 16 bases between. The germline gives CDR1 SGHDN, CDR2 FVKESK. This CDR3 contains 16 residues. The CDR3 protein is CASSQVRGAMVETQYF. CDR3 DNA, as far as it was read: TGTGCCAGCAGCCAAGTACGGGGTGCCATGGTAGAGACC. The full variable domain, completed using reference TRBV14 and TRBJ2-5, is EAGVTQFPSHSVIEKGQTVTLRCDPISGHDNLYWYRRVMGKEIKFLLHFVKESKQDESGMPNNRFLAERTGGTYSTLKVQPAELEDSGVYFCASSQVRGAMVETQYFGPGTRLLVL.

On this clone: Read data end 3 residues before the CDR3 end; the end is taken from the germline J gene. The chain joins TRBV19 to TRBJ2-2, with 12 bases identical to TRBD1. The CDR3 runs to 14 residues. Per germline, CDR1 LNHDA and CDR2 SQIVND (reference sequence). The CDR3 here is CASSGTGGAEKLFF. The part of the CDR3 DNA that was read is TGTGCCAGTTCCGGGACAGGGGGCGCGGAGAAG.